This T cell receptor beta chain was identified during a study of tissue T cells after allogeneic stem cell transplantation. Judged by abundance, this clone is medium-sized. One end of the junction fails to match germline, which may point to a read error. Genes and germline come from the mouse. The read falls 1 residue short of the CDR3 end, and the missing part is taken from the germline J gene. Time point denoted: mouse harvest day 14 after allogeneic transplant. The graft held 10^6 splenic CD5+ T cells and 10^7 T-cell-depleted bone marrow cells. Measured with immunoSEQ multiplex PCR; TCRdb has only the in-frame clones, and not every one. Here the sample spans fewer than 10,000 clones, around 34% being singletons. There are 11 residues in the CDR3. Germline assignment: CDR1 KGHPV and CDR2 FQNQEV (reference sequence).

The chain uses TRBV26 and TRBJ2-4; no clear D gene. Source material: skin. This receptor was obtained from a female BALB/c mouse given C57BL/6 T cells with graft-versus-host disease after an allogeneic hematopoietic cell transplant. CDR3 bases read: TGTGCCAGCAGTCATCAAAGCACCTTGTAC. As protein: CASSHQSTLY. The CDR3 in full is CASSHQSTLYF.